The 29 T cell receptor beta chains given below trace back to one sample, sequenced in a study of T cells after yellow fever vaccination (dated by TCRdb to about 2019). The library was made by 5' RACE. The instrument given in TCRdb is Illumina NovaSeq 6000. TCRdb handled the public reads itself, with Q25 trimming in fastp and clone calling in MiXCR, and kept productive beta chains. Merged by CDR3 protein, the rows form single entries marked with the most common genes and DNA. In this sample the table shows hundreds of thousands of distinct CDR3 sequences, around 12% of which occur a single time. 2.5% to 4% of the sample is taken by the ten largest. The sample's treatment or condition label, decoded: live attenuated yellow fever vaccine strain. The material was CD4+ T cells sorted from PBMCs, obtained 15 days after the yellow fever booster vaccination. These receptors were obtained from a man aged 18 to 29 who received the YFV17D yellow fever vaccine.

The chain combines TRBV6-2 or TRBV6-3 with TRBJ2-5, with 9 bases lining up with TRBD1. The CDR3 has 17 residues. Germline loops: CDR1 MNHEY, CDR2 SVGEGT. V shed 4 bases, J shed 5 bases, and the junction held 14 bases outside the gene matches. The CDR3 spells CASSFYARGQGGETQYF. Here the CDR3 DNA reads TGTGCCAGCAGTTTCTACGCGAGGGGACAGGGAGGGGAGACCCAGTACTTC.

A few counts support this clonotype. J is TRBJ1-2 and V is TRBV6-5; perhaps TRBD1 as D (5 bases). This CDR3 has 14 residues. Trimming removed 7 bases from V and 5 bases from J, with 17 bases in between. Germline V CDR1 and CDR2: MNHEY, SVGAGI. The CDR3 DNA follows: TGTGCCAGCACCGGACCCGGGACGCCTTATGGCTACACCTTC. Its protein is CASTGPGTPYGYTF.

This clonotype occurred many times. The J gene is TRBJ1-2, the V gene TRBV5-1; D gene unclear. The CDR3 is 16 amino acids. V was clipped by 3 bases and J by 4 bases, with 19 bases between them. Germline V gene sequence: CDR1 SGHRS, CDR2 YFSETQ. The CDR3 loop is CASSSSERQGIYGYTF. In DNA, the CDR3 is TGCGCCAGCAGCTCCTCCGAGCGACAAGGGATCTATGGCTACACCTTC.

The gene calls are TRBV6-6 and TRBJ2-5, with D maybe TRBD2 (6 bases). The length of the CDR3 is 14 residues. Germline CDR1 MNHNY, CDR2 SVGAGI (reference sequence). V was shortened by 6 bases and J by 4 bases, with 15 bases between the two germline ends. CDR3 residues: CASRPGGDVETQYF. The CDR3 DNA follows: TGTGCCAGCAGGCCTGGAGGGGATGTAGAGACCCAGTACTTC.

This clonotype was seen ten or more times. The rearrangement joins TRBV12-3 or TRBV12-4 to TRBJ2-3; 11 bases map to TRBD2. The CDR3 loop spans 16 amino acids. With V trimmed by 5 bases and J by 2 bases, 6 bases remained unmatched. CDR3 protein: CASSLRLAGSTDTQYF. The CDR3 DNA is TGTGCCAGCAGTCTCCGACTAGCGGGGTCCACAGATACGCAGTATTTT.

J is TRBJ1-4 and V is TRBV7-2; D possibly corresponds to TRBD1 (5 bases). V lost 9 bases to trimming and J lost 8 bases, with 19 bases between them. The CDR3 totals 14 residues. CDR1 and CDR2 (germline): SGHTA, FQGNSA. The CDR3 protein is CASSPGPRPEKLFF. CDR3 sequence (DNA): TGTGCCAGTTCGCCGGGACCTCGGCCAGAAAAACTGTTTTTT.

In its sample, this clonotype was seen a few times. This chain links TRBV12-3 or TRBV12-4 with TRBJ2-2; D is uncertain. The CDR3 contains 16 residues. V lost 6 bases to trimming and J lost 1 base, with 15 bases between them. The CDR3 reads CASSRSRALNTGELFF. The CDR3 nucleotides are TGTGCCAGCAGCCGGAGCAGAGCGTTGAACACCGGGGAGCTGTTTTTT.

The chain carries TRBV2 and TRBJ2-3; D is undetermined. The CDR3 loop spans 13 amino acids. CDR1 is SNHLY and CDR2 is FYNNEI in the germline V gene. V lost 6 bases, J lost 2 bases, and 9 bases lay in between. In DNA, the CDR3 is TGTGCCAGCAGAAGGACGTTCACAGATACGCAGTATTTT. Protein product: CASRRTFTDTQYF.

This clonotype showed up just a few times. CDR3 protein: CASSLVPGVQETQYF. In DNA, the CDR3 is TGTGCCAGCAGCTTAGTACCGGGGGTGCAAGAGACCCAGTACTTC. The J gene is TRBJ2-5, the V gene TRBV11-2, with a weak D call TRBD2 (6 bases). Germline V lookup: CDR1 SGHAT, CDR2 FQNNGV. V lost 1 base, J lost 2 bases, and 11 bases lay in between. The CDR3 extends over 15 amino acids.

CDR3 residues: CASSWNDGSYGYTF. The DNA of the CDR3 is TGTGCCAGCAGCTGGAATGACGGATCCTATGGCTACACCTTC. This chain joins TRBV3-1 and TRBJ1-2; D remains ambiguous. The CDR3 totals 14 residues. The germline V gene has CDR1 LGHDT and CDR2 YNNKEL (reference sequence). The V end was cut by 5 bases, the J end by 4 bases, with 14 bases between.

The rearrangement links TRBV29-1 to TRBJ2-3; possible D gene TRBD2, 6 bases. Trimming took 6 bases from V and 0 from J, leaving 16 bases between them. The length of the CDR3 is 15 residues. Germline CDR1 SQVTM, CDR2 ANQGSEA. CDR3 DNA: TGCAGCGTCCCGAACCGGGGGACCAGCACAGATACGCAGTATTTT. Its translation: CSVPNRGTSTDTQYF.

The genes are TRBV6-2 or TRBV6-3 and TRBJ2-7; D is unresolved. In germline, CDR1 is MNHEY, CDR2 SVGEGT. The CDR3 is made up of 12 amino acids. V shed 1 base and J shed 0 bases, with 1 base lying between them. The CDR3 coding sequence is TGTGCCAGCAGTTACTTCTCCTACGAGCAGTACTTC. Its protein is CASSYFSYEQYF.

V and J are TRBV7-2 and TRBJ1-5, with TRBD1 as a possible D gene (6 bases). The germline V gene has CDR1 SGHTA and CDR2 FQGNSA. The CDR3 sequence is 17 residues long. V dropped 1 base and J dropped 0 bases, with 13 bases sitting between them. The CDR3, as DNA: TGTGCCAGCAGCTTAGAGGCAGGGGTTCTTAGCAATCAGCCCCAGCATTTT. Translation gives CASSLEAGVLSNQPQHF.

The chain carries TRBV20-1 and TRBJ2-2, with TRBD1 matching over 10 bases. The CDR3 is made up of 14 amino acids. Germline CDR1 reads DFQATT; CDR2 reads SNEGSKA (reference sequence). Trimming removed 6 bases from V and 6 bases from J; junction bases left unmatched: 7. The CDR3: CSAPDRGPSGELFF. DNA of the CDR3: TGCAGTGCCCCAGACAGGGGGCCTTCCGGGGAGCTGTTTTTT.

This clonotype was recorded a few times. The CDR3 loop is CASSYDAGTGGDGYTF. CDR3 nucleotides: TGTGCCAGCAGTTACGACGCCGGGACAGGGGGCGATGGCTACACCTTC. V gene TRBV6-2 or TRBV6-3 combines with J gene TRBJ1-2, with 12 positions matching TRBD1. The trim removed 2 bases at V and 6 bases at J, leaving 7 bases unmatched. This CDR3 spans 16 amino acids. The germline CDR1 and CDR2 sequences are MNHEY and SVGEGT.

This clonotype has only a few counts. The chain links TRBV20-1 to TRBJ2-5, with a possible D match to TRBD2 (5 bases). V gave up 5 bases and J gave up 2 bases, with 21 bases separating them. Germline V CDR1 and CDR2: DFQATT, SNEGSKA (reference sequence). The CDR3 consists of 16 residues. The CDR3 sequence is CSADGARAGEQETQYF. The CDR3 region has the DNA TGCAGTGCTGACGGCGCGCGGGCAGGTGAACAAGAGACCCAGTACTTC.

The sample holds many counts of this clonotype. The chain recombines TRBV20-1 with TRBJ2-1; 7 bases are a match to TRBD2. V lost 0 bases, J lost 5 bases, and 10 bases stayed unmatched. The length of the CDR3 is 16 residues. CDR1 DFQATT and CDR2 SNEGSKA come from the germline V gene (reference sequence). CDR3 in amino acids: CSARDHGGRPDNEQFF. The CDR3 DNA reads TGCAGTGCTAGAGATCACGGCGGGAGACCCGACAATGAGCAGTTCTTC.

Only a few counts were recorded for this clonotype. CDR3 sequence: CASSLMGQYGYTF. As DNA, the CDR3 is TGTGCCAGCAGCTTAATGGGACAGTATGGCTACACCTTC. The rearrangement links TRBV7-9 to TRBJ1-2; the match to TRBD1 covers 7 bases. This CDR3 contains 13 residues. V trimming: 2 bases; J trimming: 5 bases; junction bases outside the gene matches: 2. Germline V lookup: CDR1 SEHNR, CDR2 FQNEAQ (reference sequence).

The CDR3 protein is CASSPDIGGNTIYF. In DNA form, the CDR3 reads TGTGCCAGCTCACCGGATATCGGTGGAAACACCATATATTTT. The chain combines TRBV18 with TRBJ1-3; no firm D call. The CDR3 is made up of 14 amino acids. Germline CDR1 and CDR2: KGHSH and LQKENI. Trimming removed 3 bases from V and 3 bases from J, with 9 bases in between.

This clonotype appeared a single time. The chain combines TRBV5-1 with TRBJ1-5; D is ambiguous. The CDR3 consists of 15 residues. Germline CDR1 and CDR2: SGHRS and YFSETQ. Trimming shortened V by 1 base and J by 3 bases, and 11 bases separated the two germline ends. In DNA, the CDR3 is TGCGCCAGCAGCTTGTTAGGGCAGCTCAATCAGCCCCAGCATTTT. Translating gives CASSLLGQLNQPQHF.

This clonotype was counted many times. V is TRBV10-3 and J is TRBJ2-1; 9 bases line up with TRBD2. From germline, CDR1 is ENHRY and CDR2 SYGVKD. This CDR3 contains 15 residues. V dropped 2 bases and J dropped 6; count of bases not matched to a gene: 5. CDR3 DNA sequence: TGTGCCATCAGTGAGCAAGCGGGGGGCAGCAATGAGCAGTTCTTC. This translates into CAISEQAGGSNEQFF.

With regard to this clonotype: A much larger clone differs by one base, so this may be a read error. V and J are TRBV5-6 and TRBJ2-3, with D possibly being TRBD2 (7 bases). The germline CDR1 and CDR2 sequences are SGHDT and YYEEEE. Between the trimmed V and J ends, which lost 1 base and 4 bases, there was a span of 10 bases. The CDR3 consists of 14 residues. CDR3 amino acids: CASSLRGAPDTQYF. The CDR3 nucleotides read TGTGCCAGCAGCTTGCGGGGGGCCCCAGATACGCAGTATTTT.

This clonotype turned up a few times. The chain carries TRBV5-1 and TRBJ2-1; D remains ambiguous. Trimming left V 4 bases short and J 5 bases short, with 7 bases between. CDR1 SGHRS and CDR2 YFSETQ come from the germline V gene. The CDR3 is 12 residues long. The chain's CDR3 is CASSESNNEQFF. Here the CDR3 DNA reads TGCGCCAGCAGCGAATCCAACAATGAGCAGTTCTTC. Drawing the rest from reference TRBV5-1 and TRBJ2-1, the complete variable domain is KAGVTQTPRYLIKTRGQQVTLSCSPISGHRSVSWYQQTPGQGLQFLFEYFSETQRNKGNFPGRFSGRQFSNSRSEMNVSTLELGDSALYLCASSESNNEQFFGPGTRLTVL.

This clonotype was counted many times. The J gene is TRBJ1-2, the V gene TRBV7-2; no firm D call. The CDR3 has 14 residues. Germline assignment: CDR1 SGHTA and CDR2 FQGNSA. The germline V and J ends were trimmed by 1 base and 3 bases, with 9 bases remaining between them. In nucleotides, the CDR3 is TGTGCCAGCAGCTTAGTCACCTTAGACTATGGCTACACCTTC. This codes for CASSLVTLDYGYTF.

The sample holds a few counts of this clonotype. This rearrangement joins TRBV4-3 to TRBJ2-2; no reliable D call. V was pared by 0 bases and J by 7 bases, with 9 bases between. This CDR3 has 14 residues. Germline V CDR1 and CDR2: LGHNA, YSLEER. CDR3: CASSQDPFGGELFF. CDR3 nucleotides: TGCGCCAGCAGCCAAGATCCGTTCGGCGGGGAGCTGTTTTTT.

CDR3 region: CASSLNGGGSYNEQFF. In DNA form, the CDR3 reads TGTGCCAGCAGCCTAAATGGAGGGGGCTCCTACAATGAGCAGTTCTTC. The chain joins TRBV4-2 to TRBJ2-1; D is perhaps TRBD1 or TRBD2 (6 bases each). Germline CDR1 is LGHNA and CDR2 is YNFKEQ. The V and J ends lost 4 bases and 0 bases respectively, with 13 bases between them. The CDR3 is 16 amino acids.

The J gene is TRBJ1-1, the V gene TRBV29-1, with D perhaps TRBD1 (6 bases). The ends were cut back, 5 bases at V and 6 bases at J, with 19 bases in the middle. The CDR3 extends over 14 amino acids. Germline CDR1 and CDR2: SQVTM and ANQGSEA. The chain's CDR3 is CSVKRDTRGAEAFF. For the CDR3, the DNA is TGCAGCGTTAAACGGGACACCCGAGGGGCTGAAGCTTTCTTT.

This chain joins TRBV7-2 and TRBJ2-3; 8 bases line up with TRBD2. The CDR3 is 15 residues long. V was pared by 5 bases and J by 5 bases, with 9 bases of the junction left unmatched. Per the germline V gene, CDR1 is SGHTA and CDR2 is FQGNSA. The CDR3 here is CASSPRAGVVDTQYF. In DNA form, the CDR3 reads TGTGCCAGCAGCCCCCGAGCGGGGGTGGTAGATACGCAGTATTTT.

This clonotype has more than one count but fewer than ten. The CDR3 is CASSYLEIEKLFF. CDR3 nucleotides: TGTGCCAGCAGTTACTTGGAAATTGAAAAACTGTTTTTT. This chain uses TRBV6-5 with TRBJ1-4; D not certain. The germline V gene encodes CDR1 MNHEY and CDR2 SVGAGI. V was pared by 1 base and J by 7 bases, with 7 bases between. The CDR3 sequence is 13 residues long.